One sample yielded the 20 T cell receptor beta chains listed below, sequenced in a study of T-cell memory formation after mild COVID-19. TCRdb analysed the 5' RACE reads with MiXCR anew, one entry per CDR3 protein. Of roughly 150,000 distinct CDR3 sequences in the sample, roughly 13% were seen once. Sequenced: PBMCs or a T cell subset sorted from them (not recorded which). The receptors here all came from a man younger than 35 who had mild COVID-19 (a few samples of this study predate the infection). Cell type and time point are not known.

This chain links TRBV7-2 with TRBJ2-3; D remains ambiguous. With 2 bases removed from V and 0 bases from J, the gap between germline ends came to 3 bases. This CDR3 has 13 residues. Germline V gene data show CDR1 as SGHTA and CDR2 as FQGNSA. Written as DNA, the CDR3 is TGTGCCAGCAGCTTATTTAGCACAGATACGCAGTATTTT. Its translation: CASSLFSTDTQYF.

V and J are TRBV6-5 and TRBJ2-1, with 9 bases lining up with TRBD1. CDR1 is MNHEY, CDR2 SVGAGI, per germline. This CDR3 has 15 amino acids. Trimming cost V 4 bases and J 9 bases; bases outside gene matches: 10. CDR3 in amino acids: CASSWRGQGYGEQFF. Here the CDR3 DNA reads TGTGCCAGCAGTTGGCGTGGACAGGGGTATGGTGAGCAGTTCTTC.

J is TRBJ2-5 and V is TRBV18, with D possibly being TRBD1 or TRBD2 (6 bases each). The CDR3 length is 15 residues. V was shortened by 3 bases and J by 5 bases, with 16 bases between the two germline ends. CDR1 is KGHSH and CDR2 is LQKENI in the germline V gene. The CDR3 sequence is CASSPFEGGTETQYF. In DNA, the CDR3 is TGTGCCAGCTCACCCTTCGAGGGGGGTACGGAGACCCAGTACTTC. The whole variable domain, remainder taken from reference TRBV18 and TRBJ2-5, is NAGVMQNPRHLVRRRGQEARLRCSPMKGHSHVYWYRQLPEEGLKFMVYLQKENIIDESGMPKERFSAEFPKEGPSILRIQQVVRGDSAAYFCASSPFEGGTETQYFGPGTRLLVL.

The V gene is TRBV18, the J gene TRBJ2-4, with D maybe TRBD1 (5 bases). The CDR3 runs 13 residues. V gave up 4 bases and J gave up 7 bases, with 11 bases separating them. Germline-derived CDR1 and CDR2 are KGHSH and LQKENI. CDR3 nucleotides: TGTGCCAGCTCACTGACAGAGGCGAACATTCAGTACTTC. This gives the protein CASSLTEANIQYF.

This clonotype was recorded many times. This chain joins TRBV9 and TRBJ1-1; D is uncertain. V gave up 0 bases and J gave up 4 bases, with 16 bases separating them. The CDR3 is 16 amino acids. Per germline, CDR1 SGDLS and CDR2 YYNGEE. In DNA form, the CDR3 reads TGTGCCAGCAGCGTAGTCTATCGCCGGTTTCGCACTGAAGCTTTCTTT. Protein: CASSVVYRRFRTEAFF.

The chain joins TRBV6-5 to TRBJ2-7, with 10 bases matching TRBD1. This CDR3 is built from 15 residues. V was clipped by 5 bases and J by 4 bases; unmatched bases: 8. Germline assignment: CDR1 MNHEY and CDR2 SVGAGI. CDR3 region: CASSVGTGVPYEQYF. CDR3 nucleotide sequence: TGTGCCAGCAGTGTCGGGACAGGGGTTCCGTACGAGCAGTACTTC.

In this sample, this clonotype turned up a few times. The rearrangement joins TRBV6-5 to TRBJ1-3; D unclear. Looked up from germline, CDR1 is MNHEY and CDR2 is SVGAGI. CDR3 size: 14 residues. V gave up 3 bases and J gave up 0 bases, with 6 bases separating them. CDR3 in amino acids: CASSYDGSGNTIYF. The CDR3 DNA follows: TGTGCCAGCAGTTATGACGGCTCTGGAAACACCATATATTTT.

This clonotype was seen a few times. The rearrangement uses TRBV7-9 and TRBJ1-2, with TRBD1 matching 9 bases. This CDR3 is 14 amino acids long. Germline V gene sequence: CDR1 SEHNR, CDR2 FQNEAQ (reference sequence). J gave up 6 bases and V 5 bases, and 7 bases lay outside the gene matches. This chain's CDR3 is CASSVQQGAHGYTF. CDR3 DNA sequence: TGTGCCAGCAGCGTGCAACAGGGGGCGCATGGCTACACCTTC.

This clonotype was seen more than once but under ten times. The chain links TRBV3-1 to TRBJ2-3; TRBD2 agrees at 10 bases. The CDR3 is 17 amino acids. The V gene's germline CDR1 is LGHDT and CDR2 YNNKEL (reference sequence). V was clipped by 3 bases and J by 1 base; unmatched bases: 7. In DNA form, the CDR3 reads TGTGCCAGCAGCCAGCGGCTAGCGGGGGCTGGCACAGATACGCAGTATTTT. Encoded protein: CASSQRLAGAGTDTQYF.

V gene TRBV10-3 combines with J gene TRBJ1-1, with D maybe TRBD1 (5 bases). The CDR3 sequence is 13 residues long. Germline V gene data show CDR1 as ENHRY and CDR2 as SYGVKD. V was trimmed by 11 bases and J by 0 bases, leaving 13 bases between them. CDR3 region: CAASGGMNTEAFF. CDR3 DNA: TGTGCCGCCTCTGGGGGGATGAACACTGAAGCTTTCTTT.

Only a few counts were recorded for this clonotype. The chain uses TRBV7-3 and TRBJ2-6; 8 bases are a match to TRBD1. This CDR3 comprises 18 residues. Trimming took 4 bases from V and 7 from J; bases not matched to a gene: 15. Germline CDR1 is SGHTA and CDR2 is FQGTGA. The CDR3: CASSSDSGGARGANVLTF. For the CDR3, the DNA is TGTGCCAGCAGCTCCGACTCAGGGGGCGCAAGGGGAGCCAACGTCCTGACTTTC. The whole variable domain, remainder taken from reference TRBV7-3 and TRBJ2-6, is GAGVSQTPSNKVTEKGKYVELRCDPISGHTALYWYRQSLGQGPEFLIYFQGTGAADDSGLPNDRFFAVRPEGSVSTLKIQRTERGDSAVYLCASSSDSGGARGANVLTFGAGSRLTVL.

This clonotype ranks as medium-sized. The CDR3 is CASSLRQGNTEAFF. The CDR3 DNA sequence: TGTGCCAGCAGTCTCAGACAGGGAAACACTGAAGCTTTCTTT. This chain connects TRBV2 to TRBJ1-1; TRBD1 aligns across 7 bases. The germline CDR1 and CDR2 sequences are SNHLY and FYNNEI. V shed 5 bases and J 2 bases; nucleotides not matched to a gene: 5. The CDR3 has 14 residues.

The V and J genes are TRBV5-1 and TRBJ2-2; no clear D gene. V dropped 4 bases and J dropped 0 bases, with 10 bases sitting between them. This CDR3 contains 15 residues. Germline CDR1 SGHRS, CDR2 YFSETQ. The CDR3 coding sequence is TGCGCCAGCAGCAGAGACTTGGCGAACACCGGGGAGCTGTTTTTT. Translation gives CASSRDLANTGELFF.

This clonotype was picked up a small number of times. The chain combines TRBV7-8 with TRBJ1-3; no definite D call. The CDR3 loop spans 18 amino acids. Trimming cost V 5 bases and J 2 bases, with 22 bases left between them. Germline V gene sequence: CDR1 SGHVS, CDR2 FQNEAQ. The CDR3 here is CASSPVLRSLGAGNTIYF. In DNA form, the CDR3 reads TGTGCCAGCAGCCCTGTACTGCGCAGTCTAGGCGCTGGAAACACCATATATTTT.

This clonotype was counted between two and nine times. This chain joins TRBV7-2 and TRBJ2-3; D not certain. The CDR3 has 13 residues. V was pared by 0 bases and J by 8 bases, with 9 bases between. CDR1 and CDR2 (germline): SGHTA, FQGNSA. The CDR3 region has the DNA TGTGCCAGCAGCTTAGCGCCAGGTGGTACGCAGTATTTT. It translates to CASSLAPGGTQYF. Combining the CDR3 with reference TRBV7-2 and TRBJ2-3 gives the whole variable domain GAGVSQSPSNKVTEKGKDVELRCDPISGHTALYWYRQSLGQGLEFLIYFQGNSAPDKSGLPSDRFSAERTGGSVSTLTIQRTQQEDSAVYLCASSLAPGGTQYFGPGTRLTVL.

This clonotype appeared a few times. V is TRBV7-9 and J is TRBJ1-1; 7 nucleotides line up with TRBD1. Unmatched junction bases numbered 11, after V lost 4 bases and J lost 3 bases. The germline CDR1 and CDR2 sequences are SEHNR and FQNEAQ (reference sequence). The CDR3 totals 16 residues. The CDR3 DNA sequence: TGTGCCAGCAGCTCAGGGGGAGGGATCGGGTACACTGAAGCTTTCTTT. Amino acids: CASSSGGGIGYTEAFF.

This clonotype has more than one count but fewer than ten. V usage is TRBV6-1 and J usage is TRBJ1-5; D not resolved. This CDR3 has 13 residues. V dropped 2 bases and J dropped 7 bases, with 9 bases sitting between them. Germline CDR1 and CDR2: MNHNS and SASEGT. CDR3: CASSERWGQPQHF. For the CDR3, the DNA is TGTGCCAGCAGTGAAAGATGGGGACAGCCCCAGCATTTT.

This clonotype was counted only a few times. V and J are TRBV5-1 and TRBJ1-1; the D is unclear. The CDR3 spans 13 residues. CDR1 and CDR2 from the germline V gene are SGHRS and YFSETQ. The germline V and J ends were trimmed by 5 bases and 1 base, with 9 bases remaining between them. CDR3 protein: CASSWEGNTEAFF. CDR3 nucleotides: TGCGCCAGCAGTTGGGAAGGGAACACTGAAGCTTTCTTT.

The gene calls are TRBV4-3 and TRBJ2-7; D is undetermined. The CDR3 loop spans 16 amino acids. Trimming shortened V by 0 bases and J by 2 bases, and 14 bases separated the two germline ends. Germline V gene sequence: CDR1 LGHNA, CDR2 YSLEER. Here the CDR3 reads CASSQDKGLSAYEQYF. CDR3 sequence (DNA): TGCGCCAGCAGCCAAGATAAGGGCCTCTCTGCCTACGAGCAGTACTTC.

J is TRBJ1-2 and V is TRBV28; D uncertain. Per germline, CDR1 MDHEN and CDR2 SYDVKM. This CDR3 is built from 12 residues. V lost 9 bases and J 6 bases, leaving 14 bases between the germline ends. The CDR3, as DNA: TGTGCCAGTAATCCTGGGGAAAATGGCTACACCTTC. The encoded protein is CASNPGENGYTF.